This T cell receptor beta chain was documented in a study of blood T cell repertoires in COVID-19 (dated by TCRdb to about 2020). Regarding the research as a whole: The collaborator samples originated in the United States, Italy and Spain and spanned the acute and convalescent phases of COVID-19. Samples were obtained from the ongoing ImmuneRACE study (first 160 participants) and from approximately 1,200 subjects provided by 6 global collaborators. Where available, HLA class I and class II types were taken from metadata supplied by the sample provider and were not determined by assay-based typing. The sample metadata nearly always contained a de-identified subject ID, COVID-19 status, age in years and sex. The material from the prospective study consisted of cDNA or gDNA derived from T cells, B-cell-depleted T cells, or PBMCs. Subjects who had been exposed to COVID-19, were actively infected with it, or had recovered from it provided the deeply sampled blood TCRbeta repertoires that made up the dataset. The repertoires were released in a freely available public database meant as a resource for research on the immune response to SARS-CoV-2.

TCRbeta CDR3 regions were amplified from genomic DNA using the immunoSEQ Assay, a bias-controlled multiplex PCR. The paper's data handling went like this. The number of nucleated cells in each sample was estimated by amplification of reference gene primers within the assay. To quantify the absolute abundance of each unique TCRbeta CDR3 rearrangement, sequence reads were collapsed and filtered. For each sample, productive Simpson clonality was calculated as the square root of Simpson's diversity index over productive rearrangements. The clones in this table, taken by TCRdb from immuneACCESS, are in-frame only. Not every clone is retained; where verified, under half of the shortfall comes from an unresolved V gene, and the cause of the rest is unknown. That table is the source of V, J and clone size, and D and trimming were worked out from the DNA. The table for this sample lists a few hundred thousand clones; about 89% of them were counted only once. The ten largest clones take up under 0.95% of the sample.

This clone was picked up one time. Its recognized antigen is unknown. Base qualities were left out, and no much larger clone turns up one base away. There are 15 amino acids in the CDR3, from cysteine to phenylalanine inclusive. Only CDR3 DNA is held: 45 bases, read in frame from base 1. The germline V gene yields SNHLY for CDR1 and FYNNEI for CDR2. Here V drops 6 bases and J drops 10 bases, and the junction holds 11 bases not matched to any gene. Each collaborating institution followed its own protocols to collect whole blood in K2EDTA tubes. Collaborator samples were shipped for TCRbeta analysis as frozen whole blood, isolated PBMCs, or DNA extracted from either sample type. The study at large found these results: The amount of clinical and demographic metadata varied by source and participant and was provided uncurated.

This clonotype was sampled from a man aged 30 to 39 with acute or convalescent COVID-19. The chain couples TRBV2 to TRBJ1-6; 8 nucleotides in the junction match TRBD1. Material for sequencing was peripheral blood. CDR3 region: CASSATQGVLSPLHF. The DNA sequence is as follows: TGTGCCAGCAGCGCTACACAGGGGGTCCTGTCACCCCTCCACTTT.